Each of the 12 T cell receptor beta chains below was sequenced from the same sample in a study of T cell clonotyping in hematopoietic cell transplantation. Assay used: immunoSEQ multiplex PCR; TCRdb lists only in-frame clones, some missing. Of about 1,600 clones listed, roughly 84% are singletons. The sequenced sample was PBMCs, obtained 30 days after allogeneic stem cell transplant. Every receptor here comes from a male patient between 25 and 39 years old who had an allogeneic stem cell transplant, so T cells may come from the graft donor. Some clones in this sample may be carry-over from other donors' samples.

The chain uses TRBV5-1 and TRBJ1-2; 7 bases fit TRBD1. Germline-derived CDR1 and CDR2 are SGHRS and YFSETQ. V shed 4 bases and J 8 bases; nucleotides not matched to a gene: 14. The CDR3 extends over 15 amino acids. The CDR3 DNA follows: TGCGCCAGCAGCCTGACACGCCCTACAGGGGACGGCTACACCTTC. Protein sequence: CASSLTRPTGDGYTF.

This clone was seen more than once but under ten times. The J gene is TRBJ2-3, the V gene TRBV29-1; D may be TRBD2 (6 bases). Germline loops: CDR1 SQVTM, CDR2 ANQGSEA. V was shortened by 6 bases and J by 2 bases, with 21 bases between the two germline ends. The CDR3 is 16 amino acids. The CDR3 sequence: CSVPSPGRELTDTQYF. CDR3 DNA sequence: TGCAGCGTCCCTAGCCCCGGTCGGGAGCTCACAGATACGCAGTATTTT.

The J gene is TRBJ1-1, the V gene TRBV29-1; D remains ambiguous. The CDR3 consists of 11 residues. The germline V gene encodes CDR1 SQVTM and CDR2 ANQGSEA. Trimming stripped 5 bases from V and 2 bases from J, with 6 bases between. The CDR3 loop reads CSVWGNTEAFF. CDR3 DNA: TGCAGCGTTTGGGGTAACACTGAAGCTTTCTTT.

This clone appeared a single time. The chain uses TRBV15 and TRBJ2-7, with D perhaps being TRBD1 or TRBD2 (5 bases each). Germline V lookup: CDR1 LNHNV, CDR2 YYDKDF (reference sequence). V was pared by 4 bases and J by 0 bases, with 16 bases between. The CDR3 has 16 residues. The CDR3 nucleotides are TGTGCCACCAGCACATTCAGGGATGCGGGCTCCTACGAGCAGTACTTC. This gives the protein CATSTFRDAGSYEQYF.

V and J are TRBV7-9 and TRBJ1-6; possibly TRBD1 for D (5 bases). V was trimmed by 4 bases and J by 7 bases, leaving 11 bases between them. The CDR3 contains 14 residues. Germline assignment: CDR1 SEHNR and CDR2 FQNEAQ (reference sequence). CDR3 region: CASSSARGNSPLHF. The CDR3 nucleotides are TGTGCCAGCAGCTCCGCGCGGGGCAATTCACCCCTCCACTTT.

This chain joins TRBV7-2 and TRBJ2-3; D is uncertain. Germline values: CDR1 SGHTA, CDR2 FQGNSA. V dropped 5 bases and J dropped 1 base, with 10 bases sitting between them. The CDR3 loop spans 14 amino acids. The CDR3 reads CASSPDPRTDTQYF. CDR3 nucleotide sequence: TGTGCCAGCAGCCCAGACCCTCGCACAGATACGCAGTATTTT. The full variable domain, in which reference TRBV7-2 and TRBJ2-3 provide the parts outside the CDR3, is GAGVSQSPSNKVTEKGKDVELRCDPISGHTALYWYRQSLGQGLEFLIYFQGNSAPDKSGLPSDRFSAERTGGSVSTLTIQRTQQEDSAVYLCASSPDPRTDTQYFGPGTRLTVL.

Written as DNA, the CDR3 is TGTGCCAGCAGTTACTCGTTAGCGGGAGGGAAGGATGAGCAGTTCTTC. Translated, it gives CASSYSLAGGKDEQFF. The rearrangement links TRBV6-6 to TRBJ2-1, with 11 bases matching TRBD2. The CDR3 has 16 residues. Germline V gives CDR1 MNHNY, CDR2 SVGAGI (reference sequence). Trimming took 0 bases from V and 8 from J; bases not matched to a gene: 6.

About this clone: The junction departs from germline at one end; a sequencing error may be responsible. Other DNA sequences from this sample encode an identical CDR3 as well. The chain recombines TRBV7-8 with TRBJ1-2; 7 bases line up with TRBD1. CDR1 SGHVS and CDR2 FQNEAQ come from the germline V gene. The CDR3 sequence is 12 residues long. CDR3 bases: TGTGCCAGCAGCGCGACAGGGATCGGCTACACTTTC. It encodes CASSATGIGYTF.

V usage is TRBV29-1 and J usage is TRBJ2-1, with D hard to call. The CDR3 has 10 amino acids. CDR1 is SQVTM and CDR2 is ANQGSEA in the germline V gene. Trimming removed 6 bases at V and 5 bases at J, with 5 bases between. CDR3 residues: CSVADNEQFF. CDR3 DNA: TGCAGCGTCGCAGACAATGAGCAGTTCTTC.

This clone was recorded once. CDR3: CASSRGAETGVGEQYF. The CDR3 nucleotides are TGCGCCAGCAGCCGGGGGGCCGAGACAGGGGTGGGAGAGCAGTACTTC. The J gene is TRBJ2-7, the V gene TRBV5-1, with a weak D call TRBD1 (8 bases). Germline V lookup: CDR1 SGHRS, CDR2 YFSETQ. V lost 4 bases and J lost 7, with 24 bases in between. CDR3 size: 16 residues. Filled out from reference TRBV5-1 and TRBJ2-7, the complete variable domain reads KAGVTQTPRYLIKTRGQQVTLSCSPISGHRSVSWYQQTPGQGLQFLFEYFSETQRNKGNFPGRFSGRQFSNSRSEMNVSTLELGDSALYLCASSRGAETGVGEQYFGPGTRLTVT.

V is TRBV5-5 and J is TRBJ1-2, with D hard to call. V shed 0 bases and J shed 0 bases, with 3 bases lying between them. CDR3 length equals 13 residues. Germline CDR1 SGHKS, CDR2 YYEKEE (reference sequence). The CDR3 bases are TGTGCCAGCAGCTTGGAGCCTAACTATGGCTACACCTTC. Translated: CASSLEPNYGYTF.

The chain carries TRBV29-1 and TRBJ1-1; D is undetermined. Trimming stripped 4 bases from V and 0 bases from J, with 9 bases between. Germline CDR1 reads SQVTM; CDR2 reads ANQGSEA. The CDR3 covers 13 residues. The DNA for the CDR3 is TGCAGCGTTGGAAATGACGTGAACACTGAAGCTTTCTTT. Its translation: CSVGNDVNTEAFF.